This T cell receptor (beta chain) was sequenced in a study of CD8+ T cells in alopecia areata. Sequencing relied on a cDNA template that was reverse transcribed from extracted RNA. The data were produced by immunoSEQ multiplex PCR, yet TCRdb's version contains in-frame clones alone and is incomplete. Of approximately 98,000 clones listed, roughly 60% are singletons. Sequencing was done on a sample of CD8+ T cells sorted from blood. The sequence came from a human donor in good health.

DNA for the CDR3: TGTGCCAGCAGTGCCCAGGGTCACCTCTTCTTC. Its protein product is CASSAQGHLFF. The rearrangement uses TRBV27 and TRBJ2-1; D possibly corresponds to TRBD1 (5 bases). Germline V gene lookup returns CDR1 MNHEY and CDR2 SMNVEV (reference sequence). The CDR3 is made up of 11 amino acids. Trimming cost V 5 bases and J 16 bases, with 15 bases left between them.